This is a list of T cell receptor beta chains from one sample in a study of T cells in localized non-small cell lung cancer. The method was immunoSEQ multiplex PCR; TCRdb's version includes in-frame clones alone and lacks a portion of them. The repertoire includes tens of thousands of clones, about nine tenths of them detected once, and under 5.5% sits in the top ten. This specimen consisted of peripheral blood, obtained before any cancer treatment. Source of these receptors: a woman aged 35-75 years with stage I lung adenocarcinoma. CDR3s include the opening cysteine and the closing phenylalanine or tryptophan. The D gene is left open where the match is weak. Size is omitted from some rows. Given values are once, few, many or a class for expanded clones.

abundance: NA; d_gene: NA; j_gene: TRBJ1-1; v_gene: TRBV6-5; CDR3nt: TGTGCCAGCTCTACAGGCAGCTTCGGAGCTTTCTTT; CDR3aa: CASSTGSFGAFF
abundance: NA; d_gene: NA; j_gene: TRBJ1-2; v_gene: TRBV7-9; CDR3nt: TGTGCCAGCAGCTTAGCTTCTCGCTCGGACGGGGCCTATGGCTACACCTTC; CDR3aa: CASSLASRSDGAYGYTF
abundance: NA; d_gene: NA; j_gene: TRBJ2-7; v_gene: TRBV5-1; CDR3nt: TGCGCCAGCAGCTCAGGGAAAGGGGAGCAGTACTTC; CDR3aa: CASSSGKGEQYF
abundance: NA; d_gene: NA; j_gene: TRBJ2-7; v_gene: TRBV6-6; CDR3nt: TGTGCCAGCAGTTACTCTTTTGGCGACGAGCAGTACTTC; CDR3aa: CASSYSFGDEQYF
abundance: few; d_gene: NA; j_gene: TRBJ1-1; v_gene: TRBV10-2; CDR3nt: TGCGCCAGCAGTGAGTCGAGGATTAAGACTGAAGCTTTCTTT; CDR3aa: CASSESRIKTEAFF
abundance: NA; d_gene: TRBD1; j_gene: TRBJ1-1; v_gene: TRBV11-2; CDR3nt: TGTGCCAGCAGCTTCGACAGGGGCCCTGAAGCTTTCTTT; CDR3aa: CASSFDRGPEAFF
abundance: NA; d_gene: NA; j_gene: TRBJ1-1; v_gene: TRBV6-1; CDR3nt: TGTGCCAGCAGTGCACAGGGAGGGGGGAACACTGAAGCTTTCTTT; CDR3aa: CASSAQGGGNTEAFF
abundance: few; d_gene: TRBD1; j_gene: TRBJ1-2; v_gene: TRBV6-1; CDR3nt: TGTGCCAGCAGTGGAACCGGGACAGGGATCCGGAACTATGGCTACACCTTC; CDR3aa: CASSGTGTGIRNYGYTF
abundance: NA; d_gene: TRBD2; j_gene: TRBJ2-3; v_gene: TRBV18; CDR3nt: TGTGCCAGCGGGGGACTAGTAAGCACAGATACGCAGTATTTT; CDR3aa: CASGGLVSTDTQYF
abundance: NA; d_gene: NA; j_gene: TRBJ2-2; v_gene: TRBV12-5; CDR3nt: TGTGCTAGTGGTTCTACTGGGCACACCGGGGAGCTGTTTTTT; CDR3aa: CASGSTGHTGELFF
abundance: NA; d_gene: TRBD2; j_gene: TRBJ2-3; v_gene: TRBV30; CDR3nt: TGTGCCTGGGGCCCACTGGGGCTAGCGGGGGTCACAGATACGCAGTATTTT; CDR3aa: CAWGPLGLAGVTDTQYF
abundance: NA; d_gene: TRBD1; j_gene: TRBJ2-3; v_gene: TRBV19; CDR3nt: TGTGCCAGTAGCCCGTTACAGGGGGCAGGAGATACGCAGTATTTT; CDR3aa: CASSPLQGAGDTQYF
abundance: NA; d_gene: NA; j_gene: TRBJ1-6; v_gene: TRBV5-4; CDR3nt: TGTGCCAGCAGCCCCGGGGGGGGTCCCTATAATTCACCCCTCCACTTT; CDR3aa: CASSPGGGPYNSPLHF
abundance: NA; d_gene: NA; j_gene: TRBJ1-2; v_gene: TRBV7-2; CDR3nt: TGTGCCAGCAGCTCCCCCGGTAACTATGGCTACACCTTC; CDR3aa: CASSSPGNYGYTF
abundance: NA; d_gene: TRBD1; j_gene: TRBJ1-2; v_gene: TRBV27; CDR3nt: TGTGCCAGCAGTTTGAGTGGGACAGGGAACTATGGCTACACCTTC; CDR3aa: CASSLSGTGNYGYTF
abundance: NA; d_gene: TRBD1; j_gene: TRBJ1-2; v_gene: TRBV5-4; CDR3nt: TGTGCCAGCAGCCGGGACAGGGGGCGACTTTACGGCTACACCTTC; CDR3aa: CASSRDRGRLYGYTF
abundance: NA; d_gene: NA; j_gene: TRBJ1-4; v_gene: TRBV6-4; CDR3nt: TGTGCCAGCAGTGACTCGGCAGGGTTAGGAGAAAAACTGTTTTTT; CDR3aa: CASSDSAGLGEKLFF
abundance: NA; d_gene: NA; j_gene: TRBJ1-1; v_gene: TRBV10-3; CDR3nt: TGTGCCATCGGTGGCGCCGGGGGGACTGAAGCTTTCTTT; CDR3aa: CAIGGAGGTEAFF
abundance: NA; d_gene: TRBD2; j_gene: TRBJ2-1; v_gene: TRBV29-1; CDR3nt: TGCAGCGTCGAAGGGACTACCGACAATGAGCAGTTCTTC; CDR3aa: CSVEGTTDNEQFF
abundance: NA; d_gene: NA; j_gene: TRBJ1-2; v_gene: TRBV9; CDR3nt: TGTGCCAGCAGCGTAAGCGGGACGGAGCTATTTGGCTACACCTTC; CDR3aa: CASSVSGTELFGYTF
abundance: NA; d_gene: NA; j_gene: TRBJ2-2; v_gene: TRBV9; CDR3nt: TGTGCCAGCAGCGTAGATCAGGGGAACACCGGGGAGCTGTTTTTT; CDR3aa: CASSVDQGNTGELFF
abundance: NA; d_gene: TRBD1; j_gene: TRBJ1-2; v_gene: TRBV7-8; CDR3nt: TGTGCCAGCAGCCTTCGACAGGGGACAAACTATGGCTACACCTTC; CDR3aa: CASSLRQGTNYGYTF
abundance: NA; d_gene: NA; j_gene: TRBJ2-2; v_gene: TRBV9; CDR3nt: TGTGCCAGCAGCGTTTTCCCCGGGGAGCTGTTTTTT; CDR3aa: CASSVFPGELFF
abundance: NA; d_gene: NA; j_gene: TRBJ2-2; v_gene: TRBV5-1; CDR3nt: TGCGCCAGCAGCTTGGGGGGCGCCACCGGGGAGCTGTTTTTC; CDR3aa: CASSLGGATGELFF
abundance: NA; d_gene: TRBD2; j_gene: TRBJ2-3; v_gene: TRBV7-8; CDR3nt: TGTGCCAGCAGCCGCGGGGGGGCCCTGGGCACAGATACGCAGTATTTT; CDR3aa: CASSRGGALGTDTQYF
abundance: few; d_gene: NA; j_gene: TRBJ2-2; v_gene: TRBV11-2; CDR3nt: TGTGCCAGCAGCTTTCTCTGGGGCACCGGGGAGCTGTTTTTT; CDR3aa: CASSFLWGTGELFF
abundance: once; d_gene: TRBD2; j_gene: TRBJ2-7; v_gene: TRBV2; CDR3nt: TGTGCCAGCAGCACTAGCGGGGGGGTCGAGCAGTACTTC; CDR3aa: CASSTSGGVEQYF
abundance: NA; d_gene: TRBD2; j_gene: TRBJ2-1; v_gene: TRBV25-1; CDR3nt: TGTGCCAGCAGTGACTTGGGACTAGCGGGGGACATCTACAATGAGCAGTTCTTC; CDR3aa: CASSDLGLAGDIYNEQFF
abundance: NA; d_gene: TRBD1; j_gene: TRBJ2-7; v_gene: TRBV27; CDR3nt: TGTGCCAGCAGTTCCCGGGGCCGGGACAGGACCCCCTACGAGCAGTACTTC; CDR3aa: CASSSRGRDRTPYEQYF
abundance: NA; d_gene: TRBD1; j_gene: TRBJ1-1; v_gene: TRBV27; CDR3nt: TGTGCCAGCAGAAAAACAGGGGGGGGCCGTAACACTGAAGCTTTCTTT; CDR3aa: CASRKTGGGRNTEAFF
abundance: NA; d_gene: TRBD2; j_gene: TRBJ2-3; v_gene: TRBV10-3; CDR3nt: TGTGCCATCAGTGAGTGGGGGGGACTAGCGGGGAGCACAGATACGCAGTATTTT; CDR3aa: CAISEWGGLAGSTDTQYF
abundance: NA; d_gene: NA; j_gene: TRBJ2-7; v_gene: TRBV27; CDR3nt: TGTGCCAGCAAGAGAGGAGGGGAGCAGTACTTC; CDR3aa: CASKRGGEQYF
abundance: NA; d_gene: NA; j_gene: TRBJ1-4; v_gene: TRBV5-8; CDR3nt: TGTGCCAGCAGCTTGGGGTCCAGGGGAGGGGAAAAACTGTTTTTT; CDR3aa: CASSLGSRGGEKLFF
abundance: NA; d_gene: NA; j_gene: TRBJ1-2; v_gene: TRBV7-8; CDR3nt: TGTGCCAGCAGCTTAACACCCTCAGGGGATGACTATGGCTACACCTTC; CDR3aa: CASSLTPSGDDYGYTF
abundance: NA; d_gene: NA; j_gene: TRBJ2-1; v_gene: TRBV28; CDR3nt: TGTGCCAGCAGTGCACACAGGGCCAGTGCATACAATGAGCAGTTCTTC; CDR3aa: CASSAHRASAYNEQFF
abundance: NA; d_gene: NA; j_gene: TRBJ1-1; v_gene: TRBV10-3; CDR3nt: TGTGCCATCAGTGAGTACGACCGGAGGGACACTGAAGCTTTCTTT; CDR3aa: CAISEYDRRDTEAFF
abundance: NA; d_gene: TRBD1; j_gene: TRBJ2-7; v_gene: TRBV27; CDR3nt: TGTGCCAGCAGTATATCGACAGGGAACGAGCAGTACTTC; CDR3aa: CASSISTGNEQYF
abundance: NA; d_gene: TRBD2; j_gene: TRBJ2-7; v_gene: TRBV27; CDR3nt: TGTGCCAGCAGTTTACTTTCTGCGGGGGGAACCTACGAGCAGTACTTC; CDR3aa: CASSLLSAGGTYEQYF
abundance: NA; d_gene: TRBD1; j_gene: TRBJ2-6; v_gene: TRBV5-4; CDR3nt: TGTGCCAGCAGCGCGACAGGGTCAGGGGCCAACGTCCTGACTTTC; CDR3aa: CASSATGSGANVLTF
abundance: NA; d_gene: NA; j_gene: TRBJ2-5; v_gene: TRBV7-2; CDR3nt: TGTGCCAGCAGCTTGCCTAGCGAAGAGACCCAGTACTTC; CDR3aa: CASSLPSEETQYF
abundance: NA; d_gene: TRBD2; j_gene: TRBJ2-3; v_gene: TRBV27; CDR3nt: TGTGCCAGCAGTTTTCTAAGCGGGGGGTTAGATACGCAGTATTTT; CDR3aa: CASSFLSGGLDTQYF